A few counts support the clone carrying this TCR beta chain. What it binds is unknown. PCR employed 60 Vbeta and 13 Jbeta primers. Per the authors' pipeline: In a later analysis, roughly 86 million unique TCR beta chains included roughly 11 million shared by two or more donors. The protocol was immunoSEQ multiplex PCR, while the TCRdb copy is restricted to in-frame clones and leaves out a portion. That table gives V, J and clone size, and the DNA gave D and trimming. Counted here are under 95,000 clones, roughly 80% occurring once; the ten biggest clones make up approximately 2%. This specimen comes from a study of cytomegalovirus exposure and HLA in healthy donors. As for the study in general: Earlier findings included nearly 120 million unique TCR beta sequences obtained from about 179 million T cells. Findings and caveats of the study: Researchers had no immune exposure information except CMV serostatus available. Earlier analysis yielded a pattern in which most TCR beta V segments were productive about 90% or about 30% of the time.

Germline V gene data show CDR1 as SEHNR and CDR2 as FQNEAQ (reference sequence). The germline V and J ends were trimmed by 4 bases and 2 bases, with 14 bases remaining between them. The CDR3 has 15 amino acids. The TCR sequence derives from a boy aged 5-17 years in good health and CMV-seronegative. V and J are TRBV7-9 and TRBJ1-1; possibly TRBD1 for D (5 bases). The sequenced material came from PBMCs. The CDR3 DNA reads as TGTGCCAGCAGCTCGGGGGGGGTTATCAACACTGAAGCTTTCTTT. Translation gives CASSSGGVINTEAFF.